The TCR beta chain described here comes from a study of T cells in pancreatic ductal adenocarcinoma (dated by TCRdb to between 2016 and 2019). In terms of the full investigation: To learn about the adaptive T-cell response arising naturally, investigators profiled where tumor-infiltrating CD8+ T cells, together with suppressive cells, were located within resected pancreatic ductal adenocarcinoma, how abundant they were, and what qualities they showed.

On the study overall, not on this receptor specifically: Blood samples had more total productive templates and 6 to 10-fold more unique clonotypes than tumor samples. T-cell clonality did not differ significantly between tumor and blood, with mean clonality about 0.1 in tumors and approximately 0.068 in blood. Since most pancreatic cancer patients present with inoperable disease, the resected cohort was skewed toward the minority of patients who had early-stage disease. Because tumors are enriched in CD45RO+ effector T cells rather than naive T cells, which biases toward lower diversity, comparisons of clonality between tumor and blood may be biased.

The immunoSEQ hsTCRB kit was used to amplify TCR beta CDR3 regions from genomic DNA. High-throughput TRB CDR3 sequencing was performed on an Illumina HiSeq system. Processing in the source paper ran as follows. The immunoSEQ software was used to analyze sequencing reads, and nonproductive sequences containing premature stops or frame-shifts were excluded. Clonality of the repertoire was calculated as one minus the Shannon entropy normalized by log2 of the number of unique productive sequences. The clones in this table, taken by TCRdb from immuneACCESS, are in-frame only. Not every clone is retained; where verified, under half of the shortfall comes from an unresolved V gene, and the cause of the rest is unknown. V and J calls and clone size come straight from that table; D and trimming were deduced from the DNA. The sample table lists around 100,000 clones, over 90% of them with a count of one. In total, the top ten clones hold under 3.5% of the sample.

Pancreatic ductal adenocarcinoma patients who had undergone surgery without neoadjuvant therapy were selected. Peripheral blood was collected in heparin tubes, and PBMCs were isolated by histopaque density gradient and cryopreserved in around 10% DMSO. Using the DNeasy Blood and Tissue Kit along with Proteinase K and RNase treatment, genomic DNA was extracted from six or seven PBMC specimens and about nine flash-frozen tumor specimens. A remark on this clone: Its antigen remains undetermined. There are no base qualities to consult, and no much larger clone falls within one base.

The CDR3 goes from the cysteine to the phenylalanine over 11 residues. Only CDR3 DNA remains: 33 bases, in frame from the first base. The germline V gene encodes CDR1 GTSNPN and CDR2 SVGIG (reference sequence). Trimming takes 7 bases from V and 4 bases from J, and the germline ends sit 9 bases apart. The rearrangement joined TRBV30 to TRBJ2-3, with the D segment identity uncertain. The sequencing sample was made of PBMCs. This TCR came from a human donor with pancreatic ductal adenocarcinoma. The DNA sequence is TGTGCCTCAGAGGCGGCAGATACGCAGTATTTT. This translates into CASEAADTQYF.